This TCR beta chain was obtained from a study of blood T cell repertoires in COVID-19. Study background: Sites in the United States, Italy and Spain provided acute and convalescent COVID-19 samples. PBMCs, B-cell-depleted T cells, or T cells provided the cDNA or gDNA that made up the material.

TCRdb keeps only in-frame clones here, not all; method: immunoSEQ multiplex PCR. The data show 25,000 to 35,000 clones, 75% to 90% seen once. Sequencing was carried out using peripheral blood. This sequence was found in a man older than 75 with acute or convalescent COVID-19.

CDR3 protein: CASSVVGTGGNEQFF. The CDR3 DNA follows: TGTGCCAGCAGCGTAGTAGGGACAGGGGGCAATGAGCAGTTCTTC. The chain carries TRBV9 and TRBJ2-1; 11 bases line up with TRBD1. Germline V gives CDR1 SGDLS, CDR2 YYNGEE. This CDR3 spans 15 amino acids. V lost 0 bases to trimming and J lost 6 bases; unmatched junction nucleotides: 2.